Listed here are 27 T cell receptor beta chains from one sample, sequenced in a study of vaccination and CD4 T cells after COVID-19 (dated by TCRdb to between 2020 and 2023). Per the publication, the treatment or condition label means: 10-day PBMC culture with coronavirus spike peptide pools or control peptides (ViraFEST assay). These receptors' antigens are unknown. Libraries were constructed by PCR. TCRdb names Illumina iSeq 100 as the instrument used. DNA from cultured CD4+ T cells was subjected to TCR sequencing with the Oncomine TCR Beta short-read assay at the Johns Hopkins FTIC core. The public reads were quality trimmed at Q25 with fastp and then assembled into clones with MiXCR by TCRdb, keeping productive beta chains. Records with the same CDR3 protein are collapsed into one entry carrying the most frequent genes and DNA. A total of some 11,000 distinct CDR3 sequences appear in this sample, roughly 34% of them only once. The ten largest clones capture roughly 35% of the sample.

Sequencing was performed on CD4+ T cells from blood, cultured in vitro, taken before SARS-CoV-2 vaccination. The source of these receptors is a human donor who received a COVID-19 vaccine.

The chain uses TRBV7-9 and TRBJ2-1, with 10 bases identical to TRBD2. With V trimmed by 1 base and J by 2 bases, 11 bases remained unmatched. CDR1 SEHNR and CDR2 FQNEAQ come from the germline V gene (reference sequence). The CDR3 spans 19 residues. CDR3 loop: CASSLGKRGLARTYNEQFF. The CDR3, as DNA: TGTGCCAGCAGCTTAGGGAAGCGGGGACTAGCGCGGACCTACAATGAGCAGTTCTTC.

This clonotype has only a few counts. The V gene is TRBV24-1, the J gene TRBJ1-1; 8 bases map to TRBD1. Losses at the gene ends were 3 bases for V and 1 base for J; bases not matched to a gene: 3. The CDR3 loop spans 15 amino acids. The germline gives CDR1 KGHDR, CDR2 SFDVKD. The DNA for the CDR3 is TGTGCCACCAGTGATGCTGGACAGGGGAACACTGAAGCTTTCTTT. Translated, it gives CATSDAGQGNTEAFF.

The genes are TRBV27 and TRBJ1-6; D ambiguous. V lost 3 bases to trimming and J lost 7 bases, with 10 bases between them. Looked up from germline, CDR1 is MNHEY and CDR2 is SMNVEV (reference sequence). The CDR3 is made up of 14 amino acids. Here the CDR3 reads CASSFTAGNSPLHF. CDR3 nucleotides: TGTGCCAGCAGTTTTACAGCGGGGAATTCACCCCTCCACTTT.

For the CDR3, the DNA is TGCAGCCACCGGGAGATGAACACTGAAGCTTTCTTT. Protein product: CSHREMNTEAFF. The chain combines TRBV20-1 with TRBJ1-1; D is unresolved. Germline CDR1 is DFQATT and CDR2 is SNEGSKA (reference sequence). The CDR3 consists of 12 residues.

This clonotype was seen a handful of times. CDR3 in DNA: TGTGCCAGCAGCAACCATTCCCGGTCTATGTGGTACACCTTC. This encodes CASSNHSRSMWYTF. The chain joins TRBV6-1 to TRBJ1-2; D is undetermined. The germline V and J ends were trimmed by 6 bases and 11 bases, with 22 bases remaining between them. The germline V gene has CDR1 MNHNS and CDR2 SASEGT. The CDR3 contains 14 residues.

The CDR3 nucleotides are TGTGCCAGCAGCTTCAGGGACTCCTCTGGAAACACCATATATTTT. Encoded protein: CASSFRDSSGNTIYF. The chain is built from TRBV7-8 and TRBJ1-3; weak D call: TRBD1 (5 bases). The CDR3 is 15 amino acids. Germline V CDR1 and CDR2: SGHVS, FQNEAQ. Trimming shortened V by 3 bases and J by 0 bases, and 9 bases separated the two germline ends.

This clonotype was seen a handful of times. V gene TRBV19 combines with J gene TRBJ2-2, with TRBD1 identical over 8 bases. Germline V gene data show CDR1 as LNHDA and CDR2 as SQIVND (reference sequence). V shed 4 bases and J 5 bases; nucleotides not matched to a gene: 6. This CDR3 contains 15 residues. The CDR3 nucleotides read TGTGCCAGTAGTACAACCGGGACAGGAACCGGGGAGCTGTTTTTT. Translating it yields CASSTTGTGTGELFF. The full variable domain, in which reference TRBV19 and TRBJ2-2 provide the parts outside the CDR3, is DGGITQSPKYLFRKEGQNVTLSCEQNLNHDAMYWYRQDPGQGLRLIYYSQIVNDFQKGDIAEGYSVSREKKESFPLTVTSAQKNPTAFYLCASSTTGTGTGELFFGEGSRLTVL.

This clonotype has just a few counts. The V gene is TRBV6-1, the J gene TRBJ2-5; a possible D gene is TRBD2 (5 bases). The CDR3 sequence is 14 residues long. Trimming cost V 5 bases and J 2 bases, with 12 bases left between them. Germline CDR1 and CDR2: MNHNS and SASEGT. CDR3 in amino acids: CASSRGLFQETQYF. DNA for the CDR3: TGTGCCAGCAGTCGAGGACTTTTTCAAGAGACCCAGTACTTC.

The DNA of the CDR3 is TGTGCCAGCAGCAAAGGCCGGACTAGCGGGGGGTCGGCCACCGGGGAGCTGTTTTTT. Its translation: CASSKGRTSGGSATGELFF. The J gene is TRBJ2-2, the V gene TRBV21-1; TRBD2 is the table's D call, not checked against the DNA. TRBV21-1 is labeled a pseudogene. The CDR3 has 19 amino acids.

As DNA, the CDR3 is TGCAGTGCTTACCACTTGTCCGGCGGGGGAGGCGAGCAGTACTTC. Amino acids: CSAYHLSGGGGEQYF. The V and J genes are TRBV20-1 and TRBJ2-7; 7 positions agree with TRBD2. Germline V CDR1 and CDR2: DFQATT, SNEGSKA (reference sequence). The CDR3 is 15 residues long. Germline trimming cut 5 bases from V and 6 bases from J; bases unmatched to any gene: 16.

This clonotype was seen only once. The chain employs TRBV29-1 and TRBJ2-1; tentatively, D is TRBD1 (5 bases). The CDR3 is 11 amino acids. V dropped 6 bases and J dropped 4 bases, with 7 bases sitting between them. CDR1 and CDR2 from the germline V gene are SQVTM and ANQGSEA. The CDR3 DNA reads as TGCAGCGTCGACAGATACAATGAGCAGTTCTTC. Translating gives CSVDRYNEQFF.

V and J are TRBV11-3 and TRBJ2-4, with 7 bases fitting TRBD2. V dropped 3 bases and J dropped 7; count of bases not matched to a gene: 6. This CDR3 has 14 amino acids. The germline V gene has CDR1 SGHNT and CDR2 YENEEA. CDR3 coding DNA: TGTGCCAGCAGCTTTTTGCAGGGAGGGAACATTCAGTACTTC. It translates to CASSFLQGGNIQYF.

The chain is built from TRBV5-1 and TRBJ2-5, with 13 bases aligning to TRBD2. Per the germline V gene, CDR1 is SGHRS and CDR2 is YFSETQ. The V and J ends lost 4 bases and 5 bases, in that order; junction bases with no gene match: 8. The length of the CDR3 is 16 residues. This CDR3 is CASSRTSGGAAETQYF. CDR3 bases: TGCGCCAGCAGCCGAACTAGCGGGGGGGCCGCGGAGACCCAGTACTTC.

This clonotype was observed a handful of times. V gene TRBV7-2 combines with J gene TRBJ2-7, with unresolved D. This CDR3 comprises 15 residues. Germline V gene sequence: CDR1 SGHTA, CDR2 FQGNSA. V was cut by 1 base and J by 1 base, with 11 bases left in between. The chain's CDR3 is CASSLGSGRSYEQYF. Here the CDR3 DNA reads TGTGCCAGCAGCTTAGGCTCGGGCAGGTCCTACGAGCAGTACTTC.

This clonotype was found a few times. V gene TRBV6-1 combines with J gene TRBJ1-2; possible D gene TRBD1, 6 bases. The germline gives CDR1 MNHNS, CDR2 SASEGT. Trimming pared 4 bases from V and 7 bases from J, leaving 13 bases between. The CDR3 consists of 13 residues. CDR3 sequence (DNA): TGTGCCAGCAGTGTCGCAGGGGACCTTGGCTACACCTTC. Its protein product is CASSVAGDLGYTF.

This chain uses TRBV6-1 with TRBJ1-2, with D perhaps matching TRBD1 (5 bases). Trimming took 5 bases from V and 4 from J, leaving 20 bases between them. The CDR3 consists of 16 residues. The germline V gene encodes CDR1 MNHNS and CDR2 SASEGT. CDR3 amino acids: CASSPPGRRTIYGYTF. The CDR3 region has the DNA TGTGCCAGCAGTCCCCCCGGGCGGAGGACAATCTATGGCTACACCTTC.

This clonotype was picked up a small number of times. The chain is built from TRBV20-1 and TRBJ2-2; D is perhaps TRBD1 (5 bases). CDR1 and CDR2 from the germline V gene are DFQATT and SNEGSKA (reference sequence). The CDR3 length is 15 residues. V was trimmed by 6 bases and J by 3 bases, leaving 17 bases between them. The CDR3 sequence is CSAPNLLGDTGELFF. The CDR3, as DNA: TGCAGTGCCCCTAATTTGTTAGGGGACACCGGGGAGCTGTTTTTT.

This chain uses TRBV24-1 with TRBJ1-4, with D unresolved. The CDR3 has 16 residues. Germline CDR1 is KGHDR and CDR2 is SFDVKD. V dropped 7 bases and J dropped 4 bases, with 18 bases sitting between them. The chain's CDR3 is CATSPGGQTINEKLFF. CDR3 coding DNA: TGTGCCACCAGCCCAGGAGGGCAGACTATTAATGAAAAACTGTTTTTT.

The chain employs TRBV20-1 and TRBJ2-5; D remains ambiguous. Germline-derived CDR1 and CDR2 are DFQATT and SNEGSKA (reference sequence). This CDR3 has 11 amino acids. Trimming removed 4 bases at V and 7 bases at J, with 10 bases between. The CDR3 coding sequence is TGCAGTGCTATGGCACTGGGGACCCAGTACTTC. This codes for CSAMALGTQYF.

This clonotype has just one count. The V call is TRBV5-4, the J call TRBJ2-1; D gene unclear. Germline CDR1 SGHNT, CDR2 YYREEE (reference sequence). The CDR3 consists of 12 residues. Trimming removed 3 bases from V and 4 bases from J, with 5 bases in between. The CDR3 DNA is TGTGCCAGCAGCTCGGTTTACAATGAGCAGTTCTTC. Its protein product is CASSSVYNEQFF.

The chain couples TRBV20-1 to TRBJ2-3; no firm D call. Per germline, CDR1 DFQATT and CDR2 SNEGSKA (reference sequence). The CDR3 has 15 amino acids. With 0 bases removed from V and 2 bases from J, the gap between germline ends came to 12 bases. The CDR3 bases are TGCAGTGCTAGAGATCGTTGGGCAGACACAGATACGCAGTATTTT. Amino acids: CSARDRWADTDTQYF.

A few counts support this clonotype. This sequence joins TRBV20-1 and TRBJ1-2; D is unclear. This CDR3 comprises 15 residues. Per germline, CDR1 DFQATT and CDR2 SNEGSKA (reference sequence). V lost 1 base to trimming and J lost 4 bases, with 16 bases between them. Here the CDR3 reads CSARVPMGSTYGYTF. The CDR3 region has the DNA TGCAGTGCTAGAGTCCCCATGGGATCTACCTATGGCTACACCTTC.

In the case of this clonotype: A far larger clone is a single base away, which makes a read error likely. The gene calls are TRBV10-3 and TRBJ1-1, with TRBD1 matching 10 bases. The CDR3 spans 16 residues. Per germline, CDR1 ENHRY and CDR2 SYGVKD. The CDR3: CASSSPMTGGDTEAFF. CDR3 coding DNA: TGTGCCAGCAGTTCCCCTATGACAGGGGGCGACACTGAAGCTTTCTTT.

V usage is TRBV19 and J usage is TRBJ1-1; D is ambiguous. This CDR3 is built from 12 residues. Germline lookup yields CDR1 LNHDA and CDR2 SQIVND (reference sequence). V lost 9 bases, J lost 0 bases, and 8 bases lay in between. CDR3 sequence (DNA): TGTGCCAGCGGACGTATGAACACTGAAGCTTTCTTT. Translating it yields CASGRMNTEAFF.

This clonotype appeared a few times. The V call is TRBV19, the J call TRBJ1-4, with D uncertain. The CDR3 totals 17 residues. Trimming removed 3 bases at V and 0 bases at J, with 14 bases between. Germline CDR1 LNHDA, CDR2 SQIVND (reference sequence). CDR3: CASSIARGGATNEKLFF. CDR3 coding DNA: TGTGCCAGTAGTATTGCCCGGGGTGGAGCAACTAATGAAAAACTGTTTTTT.

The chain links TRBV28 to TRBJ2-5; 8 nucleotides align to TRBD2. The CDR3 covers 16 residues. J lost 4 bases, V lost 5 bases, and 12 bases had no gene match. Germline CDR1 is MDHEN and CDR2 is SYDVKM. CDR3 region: CASSRAGAGRGETQYF. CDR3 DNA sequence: TGTGCCAGCAGTCGAGCGGGGGCAGGGAGAGGAGAGACCCAGTACTTC.

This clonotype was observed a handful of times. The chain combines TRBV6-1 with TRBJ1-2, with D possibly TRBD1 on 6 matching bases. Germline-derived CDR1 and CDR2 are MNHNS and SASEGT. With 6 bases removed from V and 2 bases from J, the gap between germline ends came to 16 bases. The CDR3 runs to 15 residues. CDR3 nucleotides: TGTGCCAGCAGAGACCCCTCCGGGACAAACTATGGCTACACCTTC. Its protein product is CASRDPSGTNYGYTF.